The 29 T cell receptor beta chains below all came from one sample that was sequenced in a study of blood T cells in healthy people across ages (dated by TCRdb to 2015 to 2017). The library was generated by 5' RACE. TCRdb records Illumina HiSeq 2500 as the sequencer. A second about 6 to 11 cycle PCR used a sample-barcoded 5' primer and a J-beta primer mix. The public reads were reanalyzed by TCRdb: fastp trimming at Q25, MiXCR alignment, in-frame beta chains only. Rows are combined by CDR3 protein, so each entry shows the most common genes and DNA. The sample table records 1.5 million to 2 million distinct CDR3 sequences; 25% to 30% of these occur just once. The ten largest clones add up to 6.5% to 8.5% of the sample. The sequencing input was blood. The receptors originated from a woman in her twenties or thirties in good health.

In its sample, this clonotype was seen many times. CDR3 coding DNA: TGTGCCAGCAGCTACGGACTAGCGGGGCGTGAGACCCAGTACTTC. It codes for CASSYGLAGRETQYF. This chain joins TRBV7-9 and TRBJ2-5; 12 nucleotides match TRBD2. The ends lost 4 bases at V and 5 bases at J; junction bases unmatched: 5. Germline V gives CDR1 SEHNR, CDR2 FQNEAQ (reference sequence). The CDR3 contains 15 residues.

This clonotype was observed a few times. The chain joins TRBV5-1 to TRBJ1-5; D gene uncertain. The length of the CDR3 is 15 residues. Germline V gives CDR1 SGHRS, CDR2 YFSETQ. V lost 0 bases, J lost 0 bases, and 7 bases lay in between. CDR3 in DNA: TGCGCCAGCAGCTTGGTACCAGCTAGCAATCAGCCCCAGCATTTT. It translates to CASSLVPASNQPQHF.

Only a few counts were recorded for this clonotype. The chain is built from TRBV7-9 and TRBJ2-3; D perhaps matches TRBD2 (5 bases). Germline values: CDR1 SEHNR, CDR2 FQNEAQ (reference sequence). This CDR3 has 15 amino acids. Trimming left V 4 bases short and J 5 bases short, with 16 bases between. The CDR3 is CASSSSPGRGDTQYF. CDR3 bases: TGTGCCAGCAGCTCCTCCCCGGGCCGGGGAGATACGCAGTATTTT.

The genes are TRBV28 and TRBJ1-6; no clear D gene. The CDR3 covers 15 residues. Germline CDR1 is MDHEN and CDR2 is SYDVKM. V was pared by 5 bases and J by 9 bases, with 17 bases between. The CDR3 loop is CASSPSRGLGSPLHF. CDR3 DNA: TGTGCCAGCAGTCCATCACGGGGTCTTGGTTCACCCCTCCACTTT.

This clonotype was observed a few times. V is TRBV14 and J is TRBJ2-1; D is possibly TRBD2 (5 bases). The V and J ends lost 1 base and 3 bases respectively, with 10 bases between them. CDR1 SGHDN and CDR2 FVKESK come from the germline V gene. This CDR3 has 15 residues. As DNA, the CDR3 is TGTGCCAGCAGCCAAGCTCTAGCAGACTACAATGAGCAGTTCTTC. This sequence encodes CASSQALADYNEQFF.

For this clonotype: An end of the junction differs from the germline gene, which may be a read error. The chain has TRBV3-1 and TRBJ2-7; 9 nucleotides agree with TRBD1. Per germline, CDR1 LGHDT and CDR2 YNNKEL (reference sequence). CDR3 length: 15 amino acids. CDR3 DNA: TGTGCCAGCGGCCATTTCGGACAGGGGCTCTACGAGCAGTACTTC. Protein: CASGHFGQGLYEQYF.

This clonotype showed up just once. This chain joins TRBV5-1 and TRBJ2-5; the D gene is possibly TRBD2 (5 bases). The J call may be mistaken, given a closer DNA end match to TRBJ2-7. This CDR3 is 14 amino acids long. The germline V gene has CDR1 SGHRS and CDR2 YFSETQ. The CDR3 spells CASSLGNGNYEQYF. Written as DNA, the CDR3 is TGCGCCAGCAGCTTGGGCAACGGGAACTACGAGCAGTACTTC.

This clonotype was counted many times. V is TRBV5-1 and J is TRBJ2-2, with D hard to call. Trimming cost V 5 bases and J 1 base, with 3 bases left between them. The CDR3 is 12 amino acids. CDR1 is SGHRS and CDR2 is YFSETQ in the germline V gene. CDR3 nucleotides: TGCGCCAGCAGGGAGAACACCGGGGAGCTGTTTTTT. Its protein product is CASRENTGELFF.

The chain combines TRBV5-1 with TRBJ2-1; D may correspond to TRBD1 or TRBD2 (5 bases each). The CDR3 has 14 amino acids. The germline V gene encodes CDR1 SGHRS and CDR2 YFSETQ. The V end lost 5 bases, the J end lost 6 bases, and 15 bases lay between the germline ends. CDR3 sequence (DNA): TGCGCCAGCAGGGGGGTTCGAGGCGCCAATGAGCAGTTCTTC. This encodes CASRGVRGANEQFF.

This chain links TRBV5-1 with TRBJ2-1; D perhaps matches TRBD1 (6 bases). The V gene lost 0 bases and the J gene lost 4 bases, with 14 bases spanning the gap. This CDR3 has 16 amino acids. Germline assignment: CDR1 SGHRS and CDR2 YFSETQ. The CDR3 nucleotides are TGCGCCAGCAGCTTGGGACCCGGACAGTTATACAATGAGCAGTTCTTC. Amino acid sequence: CASSLGPGQLYNEQFF.

The V call is TRBV7-2, the J call TRBJ1-3; tentative D call: TRBD1 (6 bases). Germline-derived CDR1 and CDR2 are SGHTA and FQGNSA. The CDR3 totals 17 residues. Trimming removed 5 bases at V and 0 bases at J, with 17 bases between. The CDR3 sequence is CASSVSAGTNSGNTIYF. For the CDR3, the DNA is TGTGCCAGCAGCGTCTCCGCCGGGACAAACTCTGGAAACACCATATATTTT.

The sample holds many counts of this clonotype. V usage is TRBV9 and J usage is TRBJ2-4; 9 bases are shared with TRBD1. The CDR3 consists of 16 residues. Unmatched junction bases numbered 4, after V lost 2 bases and J lost 1 base. Germline lookup yields CDR1 SGDLS and CDR2 YYNGEE. CDR3 coding DNA: TGTGCCAGCAGCGTGGGACAGGGCGCGGCCAAAAACATTCAGTACTTC. Translation gives CASSVGQGAAKNIQYF.

This clonotype was detected only a few times. The V call is TRBV25-1, the J call TRBJ2-3, with D perhaps matching TRBD2 (6 bases). Trimming left V 2 bases short and J 0 bases short, with 9 bases between. The CDR3 totals 15 residues. Germline V gives CDR1 MGHDK, CDR2 SYGVNS. The chain's CDR3 is CASSELGTSTDTQYF. In DNA, the CDR3 is TGTGCCAGCAGTGAACTAGGGACTAGCACAGATACGCAGTATTTT.

The DNA for the CDR3 is TGCAGTGCTAAAAAGCGGGTAGTCTACGAGCAGTACTTC. Its protein is CSAKKRVVYEQYF. V gene TRBV20-1 combines with J gene TRBJ2-5, with D possibly being TRBD2 (6 bases). The J call may be incorrect, as the DNA end agrees better with TRBJ2-7. The CDR3 contains 13 residues. The germline V gene encodes CDR1 DFQATT and CDR2 SNEGSKA (reference sequence).

The chain carries TRBV12-3 or TRBV12-4 and TRBJ2-3; 10 bases agree with TRBD1. The CDR3 sequence is 15 residues long. With 6 bases clipped from V and 4 bases from J, the junction kept 7 bases outside the gene matches. The CDR3 region has the DNA TGTGCCAGCAGCCTAATGACAGGGGGCTCAGATACGCAGTATTTT. It yields the protein CASSLMTGGSDTQYF.

This clonotype was observed a few times. The V call is TRBV12-3 or TRBV12-4, the J call TRBJ1-4; tentative D call: TRBD1 (6 bases). V lost 2 bases, J lost 4 bases, and 11 bases lay in between. There are 15 residues in the CDR3. DNA for the CDR3: TGTGCCAGCAGTTTACCGGGGGCGCTTAATGAAAAACTGTTTTTT. Amino acid sequence: CASSLPGALNEKLFF.

In its sample, this clonotype was seen many times. The V gene is TRBV11-2, the J gene TRBJ2-5; possibly TRBD1 or TRBD2 for D (5 bases each). The V and J ends lost 3 bases and 5 bases respectively, with 13 bases between them. CDR3 size: 14 residues. The germline V gene encodes CDR1 SGHAT and CDR2 FQNNGV. CDR3 DNA: TGTGCCAGCAGCTTGTGGGGGTCGGGGGAGACCCAGTACTTC. Its protein is CASSLWGSGETQYF.

The chain combines TRBV7-9 with TRBJ2-1; D call uncertain. CDR1 is SEHNR and CDR2 is FQNEAQ in the germline V gene (reference sequence). The CDR3 runs 18 residues. Trimming removed 5 bases from V and 0 bases from J, with 20 bases in between. The chain's CDR3 is CASSAGKTAFSSYNEQFF. CDR3 bases: TGTGCCAGCAGCGCCGGAAAGACCGCGTTTAGCTCCTACAATGAGCAGTTCTTC. Full variable domain (remainder filled in from reference TRBV7-9 and TRBJ2-1): DTGVSQNPRHKITKRGQNVTFRCDPISEHNRLYWYRQTLGQGPEFLTYFQNEAQLEKSRLLSDRFSAERPKGSFSTLEIQRTEQGDSAMYLCASSAGKTAFSSYNEQFFGPGTRLTVL.

The rearrangement uses TRBV6-2 or TRBV6-3 and TRBJ1-2; possibly TRBD1 for D (5 bases). Germline V CDR1 and CDR2: MNHEY, SVGEGT. Trimming shortened V by 6 bases and J by 6 bases, and 11 bases separated the two germline ends. The CDR3 spans 12 residues. CDR3 region: CASSGQPHGYTF. The DNA for the CDR3 is TGTGCCAGCAGCGGACAACCCCATGGCTACACCTTC.

This clonotype was counted many times. The V call is TRBV4-3, the J call TRBJ2-7; 8 positions match TRBD2. Germline V lookup: CDR1 LGHNA, CDR2 YSLEER. CDR3 length equals 15 residues. Trimming took 1 base from V and 3 from J; bases not matched to a gene: 5. This CDR3 reads CASSQAGTSGYEQYF. The CDR3 DNA reads TGCGCCAGCAGCCAAGCTGGGACTAGTGGCTACGAGCAGTACTTC.

This clonotype showed up many times. The V call is TRBV12-3 or TRBV12-4, the J call TRBJ1-4, with a tentative D call TRBD1 (5 bases). This CDR3 region has 13 residues. V dropped 3 bases and J dropped 8 bases, with 10 bases sitting between them. The CDR3, as DNA: TGTGCCAGCAGTTTGGCCCGGGGGGAAAAACTGTTTTTT. Protein: CASSLARGEKLFF.

This clonotype was detected once. The genes are TRBV12-3 or TRBV12-4 and TRBJ2-7, with D perhaps being TRBD1 or TRBD2 (7 bases each). The CDR3 covers 15 residues. V gave up 4 bases and J gave up 2 bases, with 15 bases separating them. The CDR3 is CASSSGGAGTYEQYF. The DNA of the CDR3 is TGTGCCAGCAGTTCAGGGGGAGCGGGGACCTACGAGCAGTACTTC.

V and J are TRBV20-1 and TRBJ1-5; weak D call: TRBD1 (6 bases). V was cut by 1 base and J by 4 bases, with 14 bases left in between. The CDR3 contains 15 residues. CDR1 is DFQATT and CDR2 is SNEGSKA in the germline V gene (reference sequence). The CDR3 protein is CSARVSGARNQPQHF. The CDR3 region has the DNA TGCAGTGCTAGAGTTTCAGGGGCGCGAAATCAGCCCCAGCATTTT.

This clonotype was observed a handful of times. The gene calls are TRBV12-5 and TRBJ1-1, with 8 bases matching TRBD1. Germline V gene lookup returns CDR1 LGHNT and CDR2 FRNRAP. CDR3 length: 15 residues. After removal of 6 bases from V and 4 bases from J, the junction contained 10 bases not matched to a gene. CDR3 region: CASGHLLTGGTEAFF. The CDR3 DNA follows: TGTGCTAGTGGCCACTTACTAACAGGGGGCACTGAAGCTTTCTTT. Together with reference TRBV12-5 and TRBJ1-1, the CDR3 gives the full variable domain: DARVTQTPRHKVTEMGQEVTMRCQPILGHNTVFWYRQTMMQGLELLAYFRNRAPLDDSGMPKDRFSAEMPDATLATLKIQPSEPRDSAVYFCASGHLLTGGTEAFFGQGTRLTVV.

This clonotype occurred many times. The genes are TRBV4-3 and TRBJ1-1; 8 positions agree with TRBD1. Trimming cost V 1 base and J 0 bases; bases outside gene matches: 4. The CDR3 contains 16 residues. The V gene's germline CDR1 is LGHNA and CDR2 YSLEER. The CDR3 nucleotides read TGCGCCAGCAGCCAAGGGACAGGGACCATGAACACTGAAGCTTTCTTT. Protein product: CASSQGTGTMNTEAFF.

In the case of this clonotype: A read error may produce the germline difference seen at one junction end. V is TRBV18 and J is TRBJ2-5; no clear D. Germline V gene sequence: CDR1 KGHSH, CDR2 LQKENI. CDR3 length: 13 amino acids. This CDR3 reads CASSPLEQETQYF. The CDR3 nucleotides read TGTGCCAGTTCACCCCTGGAGCAAGAGACCCAGTACTTC.

This clonotype was observed a handful of times. This chain connects TRBV29-1 to TRBJ1-1; D might be TRBD1 (5 bases). Germline V gene lookup returns CDR1 SQVTM and CDR2 ANQGSEA. This CDR3 has 13 amino acids. The V end lost 3 bases, the J end lost 5 bases, and 13 bases lay between the germline ends. The CDR3 protein is CSVDTTGGTEAFF. CDR3 DNA: TGCAGCGTTGATACCACCGGGGGGACTGAAGCTTTCTTT.

In this sample, this clonotype turned up a few times. This chain connects TRBV6-5 to TRBJ2-7; either TRBD1 or TRBD2 may supply D (5 bases each). The CDR3 sequence is 15 residues long. The germline V and J ends were trimmed by 6 bases and 1 base, with 16 bases remaining between them. CDR1 MNHEY and CDR2 SVGAGI come from the germline V gene. Here the CDR3 reads CASRFRWDASYEQYF. The CDR3 DNA reads TGTGCCAGCAGATTCCGATGGGACGCTTCCTACGAGCAGTACTTC.

This clonotype was counted between two and nine times. The chain is built from TRBV5-1 and TRBJ1-6; D not resolved. The V gene's germline CDR1 is SGHRS and CDR2 YFSETQ. This CDR3 is 15 amino acids long. V lost 6 bases to trimming and J lost 5 bases, with 15 bases between them. The CDR3 DNA sequence: TGCGCCAGCACTCCACAAGGAACAGATAATTCACCCCTCCACTTT. It yields the protein CASTPQGTDNSPLHF.